Sequencing of this T cell receptor beta chain was carried out in a study of blood T cells in healthy people across ages. Study results and caveats: Whereas aged donors had fewer naive CD4+ cells, long-lived donors had more of them and higher diversity.

This clonotype was found a few times. Antigen unknown. Next came a second PCR, run for about 6 to 12 cycles, which used a sample-barcoded 5' primer along with a J-beta primer mix. TCRdb reprocessed the 5' RACE reads with MiXCR, giving one entry per CDR3 protein. The sample includes 780,000 or so distinct CDR3 sequences, about 53% of them seen just once. V gave up 5 bases and J gave up 8 bases, with 13 bases separating them. CDR1 DFQATT and CDR2 SNEGSKA come from the germline V gene (reference sequence). CDR3 size: 12 residues. This chain connects TRBV20-1 to TRBJ2-1; D possibly uses TRBD1 or TRBD2 (6 bases each). This TCR came from an elderly man in good health. The material sequenced was blood. CDR3 sequence (DNA): TGCAGTGCTTATGGGGGGCGCGATGAGCAGTTCTTC. Its translation: CSAYGGRDEQFF.